This record looks at one T cell receptor beta chain sequence and its context. Its antigen is unknown. This entry comes from a study of CD8 T cells in ankylosing spondylitis. Findings of the study overall: Reportedly, significant enrichment of disease-linked clones occurred in matched ankylosing spondylitis synovial fluid. Clones that were linked to disease were CD8+ and were relatively rare in peripheral blood. What appeared characteristic of ankylosing spondylitis blood was a TCR beta motif of eight highly homologous variants. Past studies reported some motif variants in reactive arthritis synovial fluid and blood.

Scientists made TCR beta libraries using quantitative 5'-RACE with molecular barcodes. One entry per CDR3 protein results from TCRdb running MiXCR on the 5' RACE reads. This repertoire shows 800,000 to 900,000 distinct CDR3 sequences, approximately 12% found once; its top ten account for approximately 0.46%. Per the germline V gene, CDR1 is MNHEY and CDR2 is SMNVEV (reference sequence). This CDR3 has 15 residues. The junction had 12 bases not matched to a gene; V was cut back by 5 bases and J by 9 bases. The TCR comes from a male donor with ankylosing spondylitis. This sequence joins TRBV27 and TRBJ2-4, with 8 positions matching TRBD2. The sample consisted of blood, either unsorted or a sorted T cell fraction (not recorded which). The CDR3: CASSTTSGSKSIQYF. The CDR3 nucleotides read TGTGCCAGCAGTACCACTAGCGGCTCCAAATCCATTCAGTACTTC.